The subject of this entry is one T cell receptor beta chain. Its antigen is currently not known. Base qualities are missing; no much larger clone stands one base away. This record comes from a study of blood T cell repertoires in COVID-19 (dated by TCRdb to 2018 to 2021). For context, the study as a whole: Samples from collaborators originated in the United States, Italy and Spain and spanned both the acute and convalescent phases of COVID-19. The repertoires were made available in a free public database intended to serve as a resource for research on the immune response to SARS-CoV-2. Deeply sampled blood TCRbeta repertoires from subjects exposed to, actively infected with, or recovered from COVID-19 were included in the dataset. Samples were obtained from the ongoing ImmuneRACE study (first 160 participants) and from 1,254 subjects provided by 6 global collaborators. The material from the prospective study consisted of cDNA or gDNA derived from T cells, B-cell-depleted T cells, or PBMCs. Nearly every sample came with metadata listing a de-identified subject ID, COVID-19 status, age in years and sex. Where available, HLA class I and class II types were obtained from metadata supplied by the sample provider rather than from assay-based typing.

A second Seattle source provided samples from volunteer blood donors who had recovered from COVID-19. Whole blood was collected in K2EDTA tubes by collaborating institutions according to the institutions' own protocols. For TCRbeta analysis, collaborators shipped samples in one of three forms: frozen whole blood, isolated PBMCs, or DNA extracted from either of those sample types. On the study overall, not on this receptor specifically: Clinical and demographic metadata were provided uncurated, with the amount varying by source and participant.

TCRbeta CDR3 regions were amplified from genomic DNA using the immunoSEQ Assay, a bias-controlled multiplex PCR. Per the original workflow: Within the assay, amplification of reference gene primers was used to estimate how many nucleated cells each sample contained. Sequence reads were collapsed and filtered to measure the absolute abundance of every unique TCRbeta CDR3 rearrangement. For each sample, productive Simpson clonality was calculated by taking the square root of Simpson's diversity index across productive rearrangements. TCRdb stores this immuneACCESS table with in-frame sequences only. Part of the clones is absent; in the studies checked, under half of the shortfall reflects unresolved V genes, and no reason is known for the rest. Clone size and V and J calls were adopted from that table, with D and trimming inferred from the DNA. The sample records roughly 240,000 clones, 84% of which are singletons. The ten largest clones take up 2% to 2.5% of the sample.

The sample was peripheral blood. The sequence came from a middle-aged man who had recovered from COVID-19.

CDR3 reads: CASSMLTGGPYNEQFF. The nucleotides are TGTGCCAGTAGTATGTTGACAGGGGGCCCCTACAATGAGCAGTTCTTC. The chain was built from TRBV19 and TRBJ2-1; TRBD1 aligns with 10 central bases. The CDR3 sequence holds 16 residues, the cysteine and phenylalanine included. The sequence is cut down to CDR3 DNA, 48 bases in frame from base 1. CDR1 LNHDA and CDR2 SQIVND were looked up in the germline V gene (reference sequence). Trimmed from V: 3 bases; trimmed from J: 2 bases; junction bases lacking a gene match: 4.